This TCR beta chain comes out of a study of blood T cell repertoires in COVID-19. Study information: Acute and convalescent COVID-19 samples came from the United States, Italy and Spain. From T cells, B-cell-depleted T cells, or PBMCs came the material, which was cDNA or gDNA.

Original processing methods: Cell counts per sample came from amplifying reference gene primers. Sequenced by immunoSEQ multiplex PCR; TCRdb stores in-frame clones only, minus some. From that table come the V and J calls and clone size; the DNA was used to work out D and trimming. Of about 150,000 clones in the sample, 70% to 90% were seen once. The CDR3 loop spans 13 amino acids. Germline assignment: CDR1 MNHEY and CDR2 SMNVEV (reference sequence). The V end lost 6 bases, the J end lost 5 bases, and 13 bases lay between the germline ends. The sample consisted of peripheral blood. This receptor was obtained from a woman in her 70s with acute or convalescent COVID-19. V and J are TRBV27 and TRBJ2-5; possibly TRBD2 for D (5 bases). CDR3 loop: CASRGRRAETQYF. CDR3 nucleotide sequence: TGTGCCAGCAGAGGACGGCGGGCCGAGACCCAGTACTTC.